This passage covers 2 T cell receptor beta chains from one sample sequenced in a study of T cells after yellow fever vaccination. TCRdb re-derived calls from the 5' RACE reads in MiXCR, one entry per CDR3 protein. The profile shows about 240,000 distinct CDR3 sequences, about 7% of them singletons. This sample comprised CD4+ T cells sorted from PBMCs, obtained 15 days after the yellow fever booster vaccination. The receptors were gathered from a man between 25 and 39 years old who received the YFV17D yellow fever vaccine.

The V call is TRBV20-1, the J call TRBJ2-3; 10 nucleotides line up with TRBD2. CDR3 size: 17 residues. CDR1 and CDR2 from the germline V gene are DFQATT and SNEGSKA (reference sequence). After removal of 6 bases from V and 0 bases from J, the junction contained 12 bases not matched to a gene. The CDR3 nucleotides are TGCAGTGCCAATTTCTTAAGCGGGGGGGTTAGCACAGATACGCAGTATTTT. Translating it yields CSANFLSGGVSTDTQYF.

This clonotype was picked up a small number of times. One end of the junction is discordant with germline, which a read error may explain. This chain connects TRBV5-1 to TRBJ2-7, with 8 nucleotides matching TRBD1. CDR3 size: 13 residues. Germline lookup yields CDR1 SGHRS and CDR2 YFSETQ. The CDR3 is CASSLVGDRLIDF. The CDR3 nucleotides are TGCGCCAGCAGCTTGGTGGGGGACAGGCTAATCGACTTC. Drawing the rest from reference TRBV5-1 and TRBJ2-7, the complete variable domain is KAGVTQTPRYLIKTRGQQVTLSCSPISGHRSVSWYQQTPGQGLQFLFEYFSETQRNKGNFPGRFSGRQFSNSRSEMNVSTLELGDSALYLCASSLVGDRLIDFGPGTRLTVT.